Listed here is a single T cell receptor beta chain. These data originate in a study of CD8 T cells in Susac syndrome. CD8+ and CD4+ T cells were negatively isolated; TEMRA cells were FACS-enriched. RNA was extracted with the RNeasy kit, and a quantity of roughly 0.45 to 1 ug was reverse transcribed using random hexamers. MiXCR, run by TCRdb on the immunoSEQ multiplex PCR reads, gives a single entry per CDR3 protein. This table holds over 120,000 distinct CDR3 sequences, approximately 93% found once. Trimming left V 0 bases short and J 7 bases short, with 18 bases between. The length of the CDR3 is 16 residues. Germline assignment: CDR1 LGHNA and CDR2 YNFKEQ.

This rearrangement joins TRBV4-2 to TRBJ1-1; a possible D gene is TRBD1 (6 bases). The TCR was taken from a human donor in good health. Sample: CD4+ T cells from PBMCs. DNA of the CDR3: TGTGCCAGCAGCCAAGATGGGGGCAGGGGTTCGAGTGAAGCTTTCTTT. Its translation is CASSQDGGRGSSEAFF.